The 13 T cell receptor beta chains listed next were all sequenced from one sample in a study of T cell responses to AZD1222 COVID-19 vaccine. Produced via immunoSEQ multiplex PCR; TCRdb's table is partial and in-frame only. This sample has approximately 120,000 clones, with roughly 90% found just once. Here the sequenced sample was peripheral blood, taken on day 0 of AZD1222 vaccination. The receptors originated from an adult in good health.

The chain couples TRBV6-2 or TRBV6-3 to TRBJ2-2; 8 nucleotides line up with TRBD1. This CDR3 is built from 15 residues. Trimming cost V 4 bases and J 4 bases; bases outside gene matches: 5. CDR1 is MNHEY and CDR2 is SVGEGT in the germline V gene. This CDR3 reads CASSWGQETTGELFF. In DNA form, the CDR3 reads TGTGCCAGCAGTTGGGGACAGGAGACCACCGGGGAGCTGTTTTTT.

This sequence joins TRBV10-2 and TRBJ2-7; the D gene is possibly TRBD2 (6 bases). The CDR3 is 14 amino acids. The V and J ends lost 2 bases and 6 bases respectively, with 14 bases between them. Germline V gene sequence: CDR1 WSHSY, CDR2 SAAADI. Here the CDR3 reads CASSEGGGLGEQYF. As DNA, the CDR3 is TGCGCCAGCAGTGAGGGAGGAGGGCTTGGCGAGCAGTACTTC.

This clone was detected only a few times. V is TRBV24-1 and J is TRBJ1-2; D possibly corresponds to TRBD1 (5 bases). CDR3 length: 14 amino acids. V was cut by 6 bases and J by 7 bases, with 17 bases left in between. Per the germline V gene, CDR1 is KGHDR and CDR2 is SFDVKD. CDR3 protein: CATSPGEGFSGYTF. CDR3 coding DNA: TGTGCCACCAGTCCGGGGGAGGGTTTTTCTGGCTACACCTTC.

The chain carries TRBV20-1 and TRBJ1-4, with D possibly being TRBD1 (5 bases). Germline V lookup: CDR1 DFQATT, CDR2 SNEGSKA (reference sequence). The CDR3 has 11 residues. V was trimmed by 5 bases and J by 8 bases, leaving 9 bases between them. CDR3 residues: CSALGGEKLFF. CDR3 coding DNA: TGCAGTGCTTTGGGGGGGGAAAAACTGTTTTTT.

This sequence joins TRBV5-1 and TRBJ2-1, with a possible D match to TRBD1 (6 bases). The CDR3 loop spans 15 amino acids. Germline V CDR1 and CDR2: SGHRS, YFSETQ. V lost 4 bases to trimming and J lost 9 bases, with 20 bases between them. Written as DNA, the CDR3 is TGCGCCAGCAGCCGTAGGGCAGGGGATAGTAGTGAGCAGTTCTTC. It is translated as CASSRRAGDSSEQFF.

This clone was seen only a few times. The CDR3 DNA reads TGTGCCAGCAGTAGTACCGACTCGGCGGAGACCCAGTACTTC. It codes for CASSSTDSAETQYF. V usage is TRBV27 and J usage is TRBJ2-5; D unresolved. V was trimmed by 5 bases and J by 5 bases, leaving 15 bases between them. Germline lookup yields CDR1 MNHEY and CDR2 SMNVEV (reference sequence). The CDR3 contains 14 residues.

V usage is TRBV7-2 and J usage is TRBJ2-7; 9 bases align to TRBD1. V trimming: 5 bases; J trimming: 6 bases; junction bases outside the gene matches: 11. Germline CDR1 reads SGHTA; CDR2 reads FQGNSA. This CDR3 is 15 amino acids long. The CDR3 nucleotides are TGTGCCAGCAGCCATACAGGGGGCAGGGGGGGCGAGCAGTACTTC. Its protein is CASSHTGGRGGEQYF.

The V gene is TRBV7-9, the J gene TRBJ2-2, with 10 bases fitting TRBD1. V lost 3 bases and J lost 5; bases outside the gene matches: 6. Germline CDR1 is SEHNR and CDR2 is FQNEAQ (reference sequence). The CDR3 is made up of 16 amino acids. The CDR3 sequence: CASSFNPGQGTGELFF. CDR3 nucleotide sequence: TGTGCCAGCAGCTTTAATCCGGGACAGGGGACCGGGGAGCTGTTTTTT.

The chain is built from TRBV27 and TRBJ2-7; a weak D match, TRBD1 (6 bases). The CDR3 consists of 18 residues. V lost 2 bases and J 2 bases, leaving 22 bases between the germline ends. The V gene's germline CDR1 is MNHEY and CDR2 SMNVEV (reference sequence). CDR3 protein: CASSLPKGSGTLPYEQYF. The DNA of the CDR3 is TGTGCCAGCAGTTTACCCAAAGGTTCCGGGACACTTCCCTACGAGCAGTACTTC.

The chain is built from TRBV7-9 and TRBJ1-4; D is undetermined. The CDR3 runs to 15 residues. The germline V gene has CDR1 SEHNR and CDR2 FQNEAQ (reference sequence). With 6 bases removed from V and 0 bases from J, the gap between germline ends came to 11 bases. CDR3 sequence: CASSKTTSTNEKLFF. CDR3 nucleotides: TGTGCCAGCAGTAAAACGACATCAACTAATGAAAAACTGTTTTTT.

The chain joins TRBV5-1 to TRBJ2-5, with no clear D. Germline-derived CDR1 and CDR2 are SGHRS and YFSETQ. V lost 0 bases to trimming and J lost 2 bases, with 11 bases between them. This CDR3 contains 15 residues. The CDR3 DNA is TGCGCCAGCAGCTTGGTCTCACTACCTCAAGAGACCCAGTACTTC. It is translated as CASSLVSLPQETQYF. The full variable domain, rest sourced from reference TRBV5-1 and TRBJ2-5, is KAGVTQTPRYLIKTRGQQVTLSCSPISGHRSVSWYQQTPGQGLQFLFEYFSETQRNKGNFPGRFSGRQFSNSRSEMNVSTLELGDSALYLCASSLVSLPQETQYFGPGTRLLVL.

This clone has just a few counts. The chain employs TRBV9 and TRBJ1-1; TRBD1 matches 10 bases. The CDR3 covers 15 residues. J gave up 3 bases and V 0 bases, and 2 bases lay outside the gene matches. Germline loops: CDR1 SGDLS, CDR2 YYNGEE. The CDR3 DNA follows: TGTGCCAGCAGCGTAGCCGGACAGGGGGACACTGAAGCTTTCTTT. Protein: CASSVAGQGDTEAFF.

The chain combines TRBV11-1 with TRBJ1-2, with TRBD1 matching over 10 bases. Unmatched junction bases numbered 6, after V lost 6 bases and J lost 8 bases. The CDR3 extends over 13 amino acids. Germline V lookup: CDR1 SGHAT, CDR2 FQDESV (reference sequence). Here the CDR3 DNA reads TGTGCCAGCAGACCGACAGGGGGCCGGGGCTACACCTTC. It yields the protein CASRPTGGRGYTF.